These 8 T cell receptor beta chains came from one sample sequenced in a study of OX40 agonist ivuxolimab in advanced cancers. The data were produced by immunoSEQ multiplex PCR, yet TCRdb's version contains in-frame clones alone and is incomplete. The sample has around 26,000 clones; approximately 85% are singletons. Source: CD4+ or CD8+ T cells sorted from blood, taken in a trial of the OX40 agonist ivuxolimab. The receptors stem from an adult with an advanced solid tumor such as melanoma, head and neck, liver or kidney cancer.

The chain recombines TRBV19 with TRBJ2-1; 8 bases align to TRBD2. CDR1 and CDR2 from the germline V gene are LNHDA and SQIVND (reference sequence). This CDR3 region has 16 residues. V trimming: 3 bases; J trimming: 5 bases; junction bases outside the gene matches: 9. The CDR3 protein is CASSIIFAGGHNEQFF. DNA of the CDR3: TGTGCCAGTAGTATTATCTTTGCGGGGGGCCACAATGAGCAGTTCTTC.

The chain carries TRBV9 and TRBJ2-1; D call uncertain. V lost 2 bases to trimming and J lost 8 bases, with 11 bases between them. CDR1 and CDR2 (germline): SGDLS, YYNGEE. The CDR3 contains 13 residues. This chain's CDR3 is CASSVSSFHEQFF. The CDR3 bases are TGTGCCAGCAGCGTTAGCAGTTTTCATGAGCAGTTCTTC.

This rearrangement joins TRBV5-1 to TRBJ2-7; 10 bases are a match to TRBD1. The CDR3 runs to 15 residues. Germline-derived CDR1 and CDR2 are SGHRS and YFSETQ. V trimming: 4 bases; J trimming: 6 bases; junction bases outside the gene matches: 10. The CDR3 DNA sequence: TGCGCCAGCAGCACCCCGGGACAGGGGACACGCGAGCAGTACTTC. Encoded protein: CASSTPGQGTREQYF.

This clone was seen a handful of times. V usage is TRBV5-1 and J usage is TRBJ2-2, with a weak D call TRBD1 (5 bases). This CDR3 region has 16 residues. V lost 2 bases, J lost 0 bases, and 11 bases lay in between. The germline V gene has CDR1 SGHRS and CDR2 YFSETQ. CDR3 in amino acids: CASSFQGFPNTGELFF. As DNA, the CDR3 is TGCGCCAGCAGCTTTCAGGGTTTCCCGAACACCGGGGAGCTGTTTTTT.

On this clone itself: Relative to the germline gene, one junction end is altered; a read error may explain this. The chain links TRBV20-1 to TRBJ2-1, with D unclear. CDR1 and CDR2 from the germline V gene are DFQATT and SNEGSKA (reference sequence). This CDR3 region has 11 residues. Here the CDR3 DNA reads TGCAGTGTTAGAGTAGGACATGAGCAGTTCTTC. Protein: CSVRVGHEQFF.

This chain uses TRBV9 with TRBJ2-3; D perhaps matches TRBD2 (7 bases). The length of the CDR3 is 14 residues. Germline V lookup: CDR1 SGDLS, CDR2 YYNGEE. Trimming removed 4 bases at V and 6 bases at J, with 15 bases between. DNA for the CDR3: TGTGCCAGCAGCTTTAGTGGGGGGGCGGATACGCAGTATTTT. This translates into CASSFSGGADTQYF.

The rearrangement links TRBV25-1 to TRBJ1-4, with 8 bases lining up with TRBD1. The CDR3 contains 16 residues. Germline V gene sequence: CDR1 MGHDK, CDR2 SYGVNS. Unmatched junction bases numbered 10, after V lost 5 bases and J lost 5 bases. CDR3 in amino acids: CASSPGTGSLNEKLFF. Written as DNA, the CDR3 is TGTGCCAGCAGTCCGGGGACAGGTTCATTAAATGAAAAACTGTTTTTT.

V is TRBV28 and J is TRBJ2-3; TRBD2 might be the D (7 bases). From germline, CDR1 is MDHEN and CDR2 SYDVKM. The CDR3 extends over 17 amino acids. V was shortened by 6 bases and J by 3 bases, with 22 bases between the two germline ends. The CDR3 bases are TGTGCCAGCAGCCCTCTGGGGGCGGGAGAAGGAACAGATACGCAGTATTTT. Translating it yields CASSPLGAGEGTDTQYF.